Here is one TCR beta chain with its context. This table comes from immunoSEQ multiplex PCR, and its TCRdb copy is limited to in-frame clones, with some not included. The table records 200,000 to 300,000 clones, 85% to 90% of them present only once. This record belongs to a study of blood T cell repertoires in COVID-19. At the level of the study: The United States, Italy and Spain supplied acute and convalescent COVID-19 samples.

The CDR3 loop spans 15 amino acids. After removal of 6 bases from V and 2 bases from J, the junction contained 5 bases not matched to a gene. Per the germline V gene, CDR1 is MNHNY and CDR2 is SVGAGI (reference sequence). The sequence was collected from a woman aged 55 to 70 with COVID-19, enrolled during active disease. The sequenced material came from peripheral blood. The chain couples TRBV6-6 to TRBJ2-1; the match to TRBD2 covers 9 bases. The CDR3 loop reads CASRPSGTAYNEQFF. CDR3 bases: TGTGCCAGCAGGCCTAGCGGGACCGCCTACAATGAGCAGTTCTTC.